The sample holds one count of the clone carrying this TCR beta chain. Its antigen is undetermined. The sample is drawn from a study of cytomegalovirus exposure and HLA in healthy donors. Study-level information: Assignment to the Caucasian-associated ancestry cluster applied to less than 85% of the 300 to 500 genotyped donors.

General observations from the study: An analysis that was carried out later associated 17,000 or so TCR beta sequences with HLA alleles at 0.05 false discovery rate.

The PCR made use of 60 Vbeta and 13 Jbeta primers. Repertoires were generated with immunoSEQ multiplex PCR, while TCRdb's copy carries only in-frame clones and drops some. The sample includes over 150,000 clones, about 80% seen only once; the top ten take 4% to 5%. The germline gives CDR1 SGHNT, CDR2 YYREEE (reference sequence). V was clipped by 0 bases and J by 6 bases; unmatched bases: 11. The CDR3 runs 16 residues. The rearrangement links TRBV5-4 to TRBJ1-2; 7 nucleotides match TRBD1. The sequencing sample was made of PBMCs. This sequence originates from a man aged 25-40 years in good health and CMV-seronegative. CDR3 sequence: CASSLAGGTVKDGYTF. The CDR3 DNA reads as TGTGCCAGCAGCTTGGCAGGTGGGACAGTCAAGGATGGCTACACCTTC.